Sequencing of this T cell receptor beta chain was carried out in a study of blood T cells in healthy people across ages. The authors ran a second PCR of about 6 to 11 cycles using a sample-barcoded 5' primer and a J-beta primer mix. MiXCR, applied by TCRdb to the 5' RACE reads, yields one record per CDR3 protein. The table has 600,000 or so distinct CDR3 sequences, about 30% seen once. Germline V gene data show CDR1 as SGDLS and CDR2 as YYNGEE. CDR3 size: 15 residues. V was cut by 0 bases and J by 3 bases, with 12 bases left in between. This clonotype occurred many times. The V call is TRBV9, the J call TRBJ1-1; no reliable D call. The sample taken for sequencing was blood. The source of this sequence is a woman aged 80 or older in good health. The CDR3 nucleotides are TGTGCCAGCAGCGTAGGACGGGGATCGGACACTGAAGCTTTCTTT. Translated: CASSVGRGSDTEAFF.